Sequencing of this T cell receptor beta chain was carried out in a study of CD8+ T cells in alopecia areata. TCR sequencing used cDNA made by reverse transcription of extracted RNA. Generated by immunoSEQ multiplex PCR, the TCRdb table keeps only in-frame clones and is missing some. The sample shows about 140,000 clones, roughly nine tenths of them seen only once. Treatment of the sample: oral pan-JAK inhibitor, 5-10 mg twice daily. With 4 bases removed from V and 1 base from J, the gap between germline ends came to 10 bases. The germline V gene encodes CDR1 MGHRA and CDR2 YSYEKL. This CDR3 has 15 residues.

This receptor was identified in a human donor with alopecia areata. The rearrangement uses TRBV4-1 and TRBJ2-2; D may be TRBD1 (7 bases). The sample here was CD8+ T cells sorted from blood, taken at week 4, from a patient treated with tofacitinib. In DNA form, the CDR3 reads TGCGCCAGCAGCCGGCGGGACAGGAACACCGGGGAGCTGTTTTTT. Translated: CASSRRDRNTGELFF.